The 31 T cell receptor beta chains given below trace back to one sample, sequenced in a study of radiotherapy plus CTLA-4 blockade in lung cancer. Measured with immunoSEQ multiplex PCR; TCRdb has only the in-frame clones, and not every one. This sample has 30,000 to 40,000 clones, with roughly 71% found just once. The source was peripheral blood, collected from a patient treated with radiotherapy plus ipilimumab. These receptors were obtained from a human donor with non-small cell lung cancer who had stable disease on radiotherapy plus ipilimumab.

The chain uses TRBV27 and TRBJ2-1; weak D call: TRBD2 (6 bases). The V and J ends lost 0 bases and 7 bases respectively, with 13 bases between them. In germline, CDR1 is MNHEY, CDR2 SMNVEV (reference sequence). The CDR3 has 15 amino acids. DNA of the CDR3: TGTGCCAGCAGTTTATCTACGTATGGGGGGAATGAGCAGTTCTTC. Translating it yields CASSLSTYGGNEQFF.

For this clone: One end of the junction is discordant with germline, which a read error may explain. The gene calls are TRBV9 and TRBJ1-2; no clear D. The CDR3 extends over 17 amino acids. Germline lookup yields CDR1 SGDLS and CDR2 YYNGEE. The CDR3 sequence is CAGSPLVAGSRESGYTF. Here the CDR3 DNA reads TGTGCCGGCAGCCCCCTGGTCGCGGGCTCTCGAGAAAGTGGCTACACCTTC.

The rearrangement joins TRBV5-1 to TRBJ2-5, with 7 bases identical to TRBD2. Trimming cost V 5 bases and J 1 base; bases outside gene matches: 5. CDR1 is SGHRS, CDR2 YFSETQ, per germline. The CDR3 contains 14 residues. This CDR3 reads CASSQTSFQETQYF. The CDR3 bases are TGCGCCAGCAGTCAGACTAGCTTCCAAGAGACCCAGTACTTC.

Written as DNA, the CDR3 is TGTGCCAGCAGCTTAGCGGGCCCCACAGATACGCAGTATTTT. This encodes CASSLAGPTDTQYF. The chain carries TRBV7-9 and TRBJ2-3; unclear D gene. The CDR3 covers 14 residues. Deletions cut 0 bases from V and 2 bases from J, with 6 bases between. Per germline, CDR1 SEHNR and CDR2 FQNEAQ (reference sequence).

The CDR3: CASTIGAGANQPQHF. DNA for the CDR3: TGTGCCAGCACGATTGGGGCCGGGGCGAATCAGCCCCAGCATTTT. The chain couples TRBV18 to TRBJ1-5; D is possibly TRBD1 (5 bases). CDR1 and CDR2 (germline): KGHSH, LQKENI. The length of the CDR3 is 15 residues. Trimming left V 8 bases short and J 4 bases short, with 18 bases between.

In DNA form, the CDR3 reads TGTGCCAGCAGCACCGGGCCCATAAAGAGTCCCCTAGGAAGCGAGGACACTGAAGCTTTCTTT. Its protein product is CASSTGPIKSPLGSEDTEAFF. The V and J genes are TRBV7-6 and TRBJ1-1; D remains unclear. V was clipped by 5 bases and J by 3 bases, with 34 bases between them. This CDR3 region has 21 residues. Germline assignment: CDR1 SGHVS and CDR2 FNYEAQ.

The chain couples TRBV5-1 to TRBJ2-3, with D perhaps TRBD1 or TRBD2 (5 bases each). CDR3 length equals 14 residues. The germline V gene encodes CDR1 SGHRS and CDR2 YFSETQ. The V gene lost 4 bases and the J gene lost 1 base, with 10 bases spanning the gap. The CDR3: CASSGGEGTDTQYF. The DNA for the CDR3 is TGCGCCAGCAGCGGGGGAGAGGGCACAGATACGCAGTATTTT.

The genes are TRBV6-6 and TRBJ2-6; 8 nucleotides line up with TRBD1. The CDR3 contains 14 residues. Germline V gene data show CDR1 as MNHNY and CDR2 as SVGAGI (reference sequence). With V trimmed by 10 bases and J by 3 bases, 5 bases remained unmatched. The CDR3 DNA sequence: TGTGCCACCACAGGGGGTGGTGGGGCCAACGTCCTGACTTTC. Translated, it gives CATTGGGGANVLTF.

The gene calls are TRBV6-5 and TRBJ1-2; TRBD1 is a possible D gene (6 bases). The CDR3 spans 15 residues. The ends were cut back, 2 bases at V and 4 bases at J, with 14 bases in the middle. The germline V gene encodes CDR1 MNHEY and CDR2 SVGAGI. CDR3 in amino acids: CASSYAIQGSYGYTF. The CDR3 DNA reads TGTGCCAGCAGTTACGCAATCCAGGGGAGCTATGGCTACACCTTC.

The V gene is TRBV5-8, the J gene TRBJ2-2; D not certain. The CDR3 totals 14 residues. Trimming removed 4 bases at V and 4 bases at J, with 11 bases between. The germline V gene has CDR1 SGHTS and CDR2 YDEGEE. CDR3 sequence reads: CASSMARATGELFF. DNA of the CDR3: TGTGCCAGCAGCATGGCAAGGGCCACCGGGGAGCTGTTTTTT.

On this clone itself: The identical CDR3 is also encoded by other nucleotide sequences in the sample. The rearrangement joins TRBV4-1 to TRBJ1-5; unclear D gene. This CDR3 is 15 amino acids long. The germline gives CDR1 MGHRA, CDR2 YSYEKL. Trimming removed 1 base from V and 0 bases from J, with 7 bases in between. CDR3 sequence: CASSQVGLSNQPQHF. The CDR3 DNA reads as TGCGCCAGCAGCCAAGTAGGCCTTAGCAATCAGCCCCAGCATTTT.

This sequence joins TRBV6-1 and TRBJ1-5, with TRBD1 identical over 8 bases. Per the germline V gene, CDR1 is MNHNS and CDR2 is SASEGT. Unmatched junction bases numbered 11, after V lost 3 bases and J lost 10 bases. The CDR3 contains 15 residues. CDR3 sequence (DNA): TGTGCCAGCAGTGATAGGACAGGGCCCACCTCTCCCCAGCATTTT. Residues: CASSDRTGPTSPQHF.

The chain recombines TRBV7-2 with TRBJ2-1; no firm D call. The ends were cut back, 2 bases at V and 9 bases at J, with 8 bases in the middle. There are 12 residues in the CDR3. Germline V gene sequence: CDR1 SGHTA, CDR2 FQGNSA. CDR3 loop: CASSLLLGEQFF. The DNA for the CDR3 is TGTGCCAGCAGCTTATTGTTGGGTGAGCAGTTCTTC.

This clone has more than one count but fewer than ten. The chain employs TRBV19 and TRBJ2-7; D remains ambiguous. This CDR3 contains 16 residues. Trimming left V 0 bases short and J 2 bases short, with 14 bases between. The germline V gene encodes CDR1 LNHDA and CDR2 SQIVND (reference sequence). The CDR3 region is CASSIDRRGNTYEQYF. The CDR3 coding sequence is TGTGCCAGTAGTATAGATCGTAGAGGTAACACCTACGAGCAGTACTTC.

This clone was counted a single time. The chain recombines TRBV5-4 with TRBJ2-1, with 8 positions matching TRBD2. Trimming took 2 bases from V and 1 from J; bases not matched to a gene: 2. The CDR3 has 15 residues. CDR1 is SGHNT, CDR2 YYREEE, per germline (reference sequence). Here the CDR3 DNA reads TGTGCCAGCAGCTTAGGCGGGAGGTCCTACAATGAGCAGTTCTTC. Translating gives CASSLGGRSYNEQFF.

This chain links TRBV6-1 with TRBJ1-3; D not certain. This CDR3 has 13 amino acids. With 7 bases removed from V and 4 bases from J, the gap between germline ends came to 11 bases. Germline values: CDR1 MNHNS, CDR2 SASEGT. The CDR3 DNA follows: TGTGCCAGCACCAGGACTCTCGGAAACACCATATATTTT. Its translation is CASTRTLGNTIYF.

The chain has TRBV5-4 and TRBJ2-1; D is unclear. The CDR3 has 14 residues. Trimming shortened V by 0 bases and J by 5 bases, and 9 bases separated the two germline ends. The germline V gene has CDR1 SGHNT and CDR2 YYREEE (reference sequence). As DNA, the CDR3 is TGTGCCAGCAGCTTGGAGTCCAGCAACAATGAGCAGTTCTTC. Residues: CASSLESSNNEQFF.

The CDR3: CASTSGSSTDTQYF. The CDR3 DNA reads TGTGCCAGTACTAGCGGGAGTAGCACAGATACGCAGTATTTT. This chain connects TRBV19 to TRBJ2-3; 10 bases fit TRBD2. Germline V gene lookup returns CDR1 LNHDA and CDR2 SQIVND (reference sequence). This CDR3 is 14 amino acids long. The junction had 1 base not matched to a gene; V was cut back by 7 bases and J by 0 bases.

The J gene is TRBJ2-7, the V gene TRBV18; 9 nucleotides line up with TRBD2. CDR1 and CDR2 (germline): KGHSH, LQKENI. The V and J ends lost 3 bases and 7 bases, in that order; junction bases with no gene match: 10. The CDR3 totals 15 residues. CDR3 coding DNA: TGTGCCAGCTCACCTCAGAGCGGGAGGACGAGGGAGCAGTACTTC. Translated: CASSPQSGRTREQYF.

This chain connects TRBV7-8 to TRBJ2-6; D is uncertain. This CDR3 is 15 amino acids long. Germline CDR1 reads SGHVS; CDR2 reads FQNEAQ. The V and J ends lost 4 bases and 0 bases respectively, with 7 bases between them. The CDR3 DNA reads as TGTGCCAGCAGCTCACTGTTCTCTGGGGCCAACGTCCTGACTTTC. It is translated as CASSSLFSGANVLTF.

The gene calls are TRBV11-3 and TRBJ2-3; D gene ambiguous. The CDR3 has 12 residues. CDR1 and CDR2 from the germline V gene are SGHNT and YENEEA. V lost 1 base and J 5 bases, leaving 4 bases between the germline ends. CDR3 loop: CASSLVLDTQYF. CDR3 in DNA: TGTGCCAGCAGCTTAGTTTTAGATACGCAGTATTTT. Filled out from reference TRBV11-3 and TRBJ2-3, the complete variable domain reads EAGVVQSPRYKIIEKKQPVAFWCNPISGHNTLYWYLQNLGQGPELLIRYENEEAVDDSQLPKDRFSAERLKGVDSTLKIQPAELGDSAVYLCASSLVLDTQYFGPGTRLTVL.

The V call is TRBV30, the J call TRBJ2-1, with D perhaps matching TRBD1 or TRBD2 (7 bases each). CDR1 GTSNPN and CDR2 SVGIG come from the germline V gene (reference sequence). This CDR3 region has 14 residues. With 5 bases removed from V and 5 bases from J, the gap between germline ends came to 16 bases. For the CDR3, the DNA is TGTGCCTGGGCCCCAGGGGGGAGGGACAATGAGCAGTTCTTC. Protein product: CAWAPGGRDNEQFF. Looking up the rest from reference TRBV30 and TRBJ2-1 gives the full variable domain: SQTIHQWPATLVQPVGSPLSLECTVEGTSNPNLYWYRQAAGRGLQLLFYSVGIGQISSEVPQNLSASRPQDRQFILSSKKLLLSDSGFYLCAWAPGGRDNEQFFGPGTRLTVL.

V usage is TRBV6-5 and J usage is TRBJ1-2; no definite D call. The germline V and J ends were trimmed by 6 bases and 0 bases, with 11 bases remaining between them. The length of the CDR3 is 14 residues. Germline values: CDR1 MNHEY, CDR2 SVGAGI. Here the CDR3 DNA reads TGTGCCAGCAGCTATCAAGGTTCTAACTATGGCTACACCTTC. Protein product: CASSYQGSNYGYTF.

This chain connects TRBV14 to TRBJ2-7; D is possibly TRBD1 (7 bases). Germline CDR1 and CDR2: SGHDN and FVKESK. V lost 4 bases and J 3 bases, leaving 13 bases between the germline ends. CDR3 size: 14 residues. The CDR3, as DNA: TGTGCCAGCAGCCGAAGGGGGGACAGCTACGAGCAGTACTTC. This gives the protein CASSRRGDSYEQYF.

The V gene is TRBV9, the J gene TRBJ2-7; D might be TRBD2 (6 bases). Germline V gene lookup returns CDR1 SGDLS and CDR2 YYNGEE. V was pared by 2 bases and J by 2 bases, with 14 bases between. This CDR3 has 15 amino acids. The CDR3 protein is CASSVSRDWPYEQYF. The CDR3 bases are TGTGCCAGCAGCGTCAGTAGGGACTGGCCCTACGAGCAGTACTTC. Together with reference TRBV9 and TRBJ2-7, the CDR3 gives the full variable domain: DSGVTQTPKHLITATGQRVTLRCSPRSGDLSVYWYQQSLDQGLQFLIQYYNGEERAKGNILERFSAQQFPDLHSELNLSSLELGDSALYFCASSVSRDWPYEQYFGPGTRLTVT.

The chain combines TRBV5-1 with TRBJ2-7, with TRBD1 matching 8 bases. The CDR3 runs to 15 residues. V lost 4 bases to trimming and J lost 3 bases; unmatched junction nucleotides: 9. CDR1 is SGHRS and CDR2 is YFSETQ in the germline V gene. The CDR3 DNA follows: TGCGCCAGCAGCCCGACAGGGGCCGCATTCTACGAGCAGTACTTC. It translates to CASSPTGAAFYEQYF.

The V gene is TRBV28, the J gene TRBJ2-7; D is undetermined. The germline V and J ends were trimmed by 2 bases and 2 bases, with 10 bases remaining between them. CDR1 and CDR2 (germline): MDHEN, SYDVKM. The CDR3 contains 14 residues. As DNA, the CDR3 is TGTGCCAGCAGTTTAGGTCAGGTAACCTACGAGCAGTACTTC. Translated: CASSLGQVTYEQYF.

As concerns this clone: One junction end disagrees with the germline gene, perhaps due to a read error. Other DNA sequences in the same sample also yield this CDR3. CDR3 protein: CASRGARETEAFF. CDR3 bases: TGCGCCAGTAGAGGGGCCAGGGAGACTGAAGCTTTCTTT. The chain recombines TRBV19 with TRBJ1-1, with D possibly matching TRBD1 (5 bases). The V gene's germline CDR1 is LNHDA and CDR2 SQIVND (reference sequence). CDR3 length: 13 residues.

The rearrangement joins TRBV7-9 to TRBJ1-1; no reliable D call. CDR1 and CDR2 (germline): SEHNR, FQNEAQ (reference sequence). Trimming cost V 3 bases and J 4 bases, with 12 bases left between them. The CDR3 has 14 amino acids. This CDR3 is CASSFDTRVTEAFF. The CDR3 DNA reads as TGTGCCAGCAGCTTTGACACCAGAGTCACTGAAGCTTTCTTT.

This clone was seen just once. The chain is built from TRBV19 and TRBJ2-7; D is possibly TRBD1 (5 bases). V lost 3 bases, J lost 1 base, and 13 bases lay in between. CDR3 length: 15 amino acids. Germline CDR1 LNHDA, CDR2 SQIVND (reference sequence). In DNA, the CDR3 is TGTGCCAGTAGTATGGTGCCCGACAGTTCCTACGAGCAGTACTTC. Residues: CASSMVPDSSYEQYF.

V gene TRBV29-1 combines with J gene TRBJ1-1, with 9 bases lining up with TRBD1. Trimming removed 6 bases from V and 1 base from J; junction bases left unmatched: 0. The germline V gene encodes CDR1 SQVTM and CDR2 ANQGSEA. The CDR3 is 12 residues long. CDR3 nucleotide sequence: TGCAGCGTGGGACAGGGGAACACTGAAGCTTTCTTT. Amino acids: CSVGQGNTEAFF.